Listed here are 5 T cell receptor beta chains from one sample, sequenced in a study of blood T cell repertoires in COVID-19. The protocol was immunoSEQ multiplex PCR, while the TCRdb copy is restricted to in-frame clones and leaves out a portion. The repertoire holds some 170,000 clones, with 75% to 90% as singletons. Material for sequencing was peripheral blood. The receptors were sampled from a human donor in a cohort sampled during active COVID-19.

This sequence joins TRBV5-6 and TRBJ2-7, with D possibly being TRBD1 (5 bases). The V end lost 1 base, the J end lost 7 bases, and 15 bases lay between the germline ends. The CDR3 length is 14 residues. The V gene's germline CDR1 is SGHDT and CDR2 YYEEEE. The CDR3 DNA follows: TGTGCCAGCAGCTTGTTGGGCAGGGTAGGGGAGCAGTACTTC. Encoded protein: CASSLLGRVGEQYF.

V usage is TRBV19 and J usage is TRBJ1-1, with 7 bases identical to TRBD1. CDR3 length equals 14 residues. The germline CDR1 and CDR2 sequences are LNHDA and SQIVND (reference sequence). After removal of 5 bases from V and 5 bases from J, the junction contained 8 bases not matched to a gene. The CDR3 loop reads CASSLKQGSTEAFF. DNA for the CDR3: TGTGCCAGTAGTCTAAAACAGGGGAGTACTGAAGCTTTCTTT.

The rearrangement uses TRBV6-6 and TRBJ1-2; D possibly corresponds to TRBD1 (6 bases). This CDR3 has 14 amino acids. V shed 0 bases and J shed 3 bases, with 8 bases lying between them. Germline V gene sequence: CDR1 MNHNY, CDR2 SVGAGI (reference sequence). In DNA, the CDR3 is TGTGCCAGCAGTTACTCAGAGGGGGACTATGGCTACACCTTC. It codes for CASSYSEGDYGYTF.

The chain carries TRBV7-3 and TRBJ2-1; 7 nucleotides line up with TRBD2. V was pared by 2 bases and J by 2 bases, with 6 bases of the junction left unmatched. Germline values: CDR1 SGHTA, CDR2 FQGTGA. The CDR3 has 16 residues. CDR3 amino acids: CASSLRQGLTYNEQFF. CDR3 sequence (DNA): TGTGCCAGCAGCTTACGCCAGGGACTAACCTACAATGAGCAGTTCTTC.

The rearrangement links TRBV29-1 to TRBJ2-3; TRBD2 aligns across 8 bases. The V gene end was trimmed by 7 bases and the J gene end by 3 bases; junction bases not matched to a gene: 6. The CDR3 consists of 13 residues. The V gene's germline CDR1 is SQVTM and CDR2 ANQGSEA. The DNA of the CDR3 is TGCAGCGCTGCCGGGACTAGGACAGATACGCAGTATTTT. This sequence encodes CSAAGTRTDTQYF.